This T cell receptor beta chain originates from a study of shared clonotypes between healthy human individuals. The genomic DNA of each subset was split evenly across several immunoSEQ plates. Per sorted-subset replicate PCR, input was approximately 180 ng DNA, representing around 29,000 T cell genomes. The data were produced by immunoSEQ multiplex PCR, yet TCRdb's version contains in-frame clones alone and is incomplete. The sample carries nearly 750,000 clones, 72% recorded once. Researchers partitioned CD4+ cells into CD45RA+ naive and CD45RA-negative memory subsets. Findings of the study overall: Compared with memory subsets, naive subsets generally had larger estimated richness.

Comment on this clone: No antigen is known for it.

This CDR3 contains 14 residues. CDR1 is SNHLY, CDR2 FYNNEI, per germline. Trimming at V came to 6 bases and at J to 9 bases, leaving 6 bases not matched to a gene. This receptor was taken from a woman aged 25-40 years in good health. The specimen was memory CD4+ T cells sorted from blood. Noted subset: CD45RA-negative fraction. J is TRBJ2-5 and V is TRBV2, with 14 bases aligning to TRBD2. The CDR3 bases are TGTGCCAGCAGCGGGACTAGCGGGAGTGCTCCCCAGTACTTC. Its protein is CASSGTSGSAPQYF. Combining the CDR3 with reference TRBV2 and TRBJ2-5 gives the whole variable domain EPEVTQTPSHQVTQMGQEVILRCVPISNHLYFYWYRQILGQKVEFLVSFYNNEISEKSEIFDDQFSVERPDGSNFTLKIRSTKLEDSAMYFCASSGTSGSAPQYFGPGTRLLVL.